This entry concerns a single TCR beta chain. The data were taken from a study of Graves' ophthalmopathy and Graves' hyperthyroidism. Transcripts of RNA were the source for amplifying TCR beta CDR3 regions. HTBI-primed RT-PCR formed the first round, and a multiplex PCR formed the second. Via MiXCR, TCRdb re-called the multiplex PCR reads, giving one row per CDR3 protein. Of under 200,000 distinct CDR3 sequences listed, less than 45% were seen once; the top ten hold around 5.5%. The germline CDR1 and CDR2 sequences are MNHEY and SVGAGI. Trimming removed 4 bases from V and 7 bases from J, with 17 bases in between. This CDR3 has 14 residues.

V usage is TRBV6-5 and J usage is TRBJ2-7; no reliable D call. The sequencing input was peripheral blood. The TCR comes from a woman aged 40 to 55 with Graves' ophthalmopathy. The CDR3 sequence is CASSSPAKGGEQYF. DNA of the CDR3: TGTGCCAGCAGTTCCCCGGCGAAGGGTGGAGAGCAGTACTTC.